Described below is a single TCR beta chain sequence and its context. As yet, its antigen is unknown. The sample belongs to a study of cytomegalovirus exposure and HLA in healthy donors. About the research overall: The Caucasian-associated ancestry cluster held 80% to 90% of 398 genotyped donors. Study results and limitations: In a later analysis, V- and J-gene trimming of beta chains associated with a DCLRE1C missense variant, replicated independently. A later analysis showed that HLA-associated TCR beta chains had undergone more clonal expansion than equally common others.

Primers included in the PCR were 60 Vbeta and 13 Jbeta primers. The data were produced by immunoSEQ multiplex PCR, yet TCRdb's version contains in-frame clones alone and is incomplete. The table shows around 180,000 clones, with about three quarters occurring only once. The sequencing sample was made of PBMCs. This TCR came from a girl aged 5-17 years in good health and CMV-seronegative.

The CDR3 DNA is TGTGCCAGCAACCCGCGGGGGGCAGGGGAAAAACTGTTTTTT. Translating it yields CASNPRGAGEKLFF. The V gene is TRBV9, the J gene TRBJ1-4, with a possible D match to TRBD1 (6 bases). Germline V gene sequence: CDR1 SGDLS, CDR2 YYNGEE. Between the trimmed V and J ends, which lost 6 bases and 8 bases, there was a span of 17 bases. There are 14 residues in the CDR3.